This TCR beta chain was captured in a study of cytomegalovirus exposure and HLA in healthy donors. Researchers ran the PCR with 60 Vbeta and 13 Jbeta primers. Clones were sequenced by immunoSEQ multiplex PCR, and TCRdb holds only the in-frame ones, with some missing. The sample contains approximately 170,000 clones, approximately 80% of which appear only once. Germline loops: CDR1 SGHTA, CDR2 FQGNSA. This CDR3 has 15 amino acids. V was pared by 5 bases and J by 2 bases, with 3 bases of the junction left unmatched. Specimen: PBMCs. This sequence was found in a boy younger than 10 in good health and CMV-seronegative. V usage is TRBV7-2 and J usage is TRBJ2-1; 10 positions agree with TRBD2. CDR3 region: CASSPTSGTYNEQFF. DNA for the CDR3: TGTGCCAGCAGCCCCACTAGCGGGACCTACAATGAGCAGTTCTTC.